This TCR beta chain emerged from a study of blood T cell repertoires in COVID-19. Followed over time, Seattle patients had been enrolled while infection was active. V shed 5 bases and J shed 3 bases, with 20 bases lying between them. CDR1 is SEHNR and CDR2 is FQNEAQ in the germline V gene (reference sequence). There are 17 residues in the CDR3. The data were produced by immunoSEQ multiplex PCR, yet TCRdb's version contains in-frame clones alone and is incomplete. Of roughly 210,000 clones listed, around four fifths are singletons. The V gene is TRBV7-9, the J gene TRBJ2-1, with D unresolved. The receptor was derived from an elderly woman with COVID-19, enrolled during active disease. The sample comprised peripheral blood. The CDR3 nucleotides read TGTGCCAGCAGCCCACGAGCAAGTCTCGGTGACTACAATGAGCAGTTCTTC. It is translated as CASSPRASLGDYNEQFF.